The 4 T cell receptor beta chains reported below all come from one sample, sequenced in a study of cytomegalovirus exposure and HLA in healthy donors (dated by TCRdb to the late 2010s). Receptor libraries were prepared by the immunoSEQ multiplex PCR assay. For the multiplex PCR, a mixture combining 60 forward primers for TCR Vbeta segments and 13 reverse primers for TCR Jbeta segments was used. The table comes from immuneACCESS by way of TCRdb, which keeps in-frame sequences with V and J called. Part of the clones is missing from these tables; in studies checked, under half for an unresolved V gene and the rest for unknown reasons. Across this sample there are fewer than 150,000 clones, with approximately 80% seen only once. Jointly, the top ten make up approximately 2.7% of the sample. The material sequenced was PBMCs. The receptor source for this set is a woman aged 18-35 years in good health and CMV-seronegative.

In the case of this clone: The sample has other DNA sequences that encode this CDR3 too. This chain uses TRBV6-4 with TRBJ1-2; D not resolved. The germline V gene encodes CDR1 MRHNA and CDR2 SNTAGT. V dropped 0 bases and J dropped 2 bases, with 7 bases sitting between them. The CDR3 is 14 amino acids. CDR3 residues: CASSDSFRNYGYTF. The DNA of the CDR3 is TGTGCCAGCAGTGACTCGTTCAGGAACTATGGCTACACCTTC.

The genes are TRBV28 and TRBJ2-7, with D tentatively TRBD2 (6 bases). Germline CDR1 MDHEN, CDR2 SYDVKM. V lost 4 bases and J 2 bases, leaving 15 bases between the germline ends. This CDR3 is 15 amino acids long. This CDR3 reads CASSYGGGSAYEQYF. The CDR3 DNA sequence: TGTGCCAGCAGTTATGGGGGAGGTTCGGCCTACGAGCAGTACTTC.

The chain employs TRBV28 and TRBJ1-2; 8 bases fit TRBD1. From germline, CDR1 is MDHEN and CDR2 SYDVKM. The CDR3 loop spans 15 amino acids. J lost 7 bases, V lost 4 bases, and 11 bases had no gene match. The CDR3 coding sequence is TGTGCCAGCAGTTCCCCTGACAGGGGAGTAGTTGGCTACACCTTC. Amino acids: CASSSPDRGVVGYTF.

The chain has TRBV5-1 and TRBJ2-3; possibly TRBD2 for D (5 bases). V was cut by 0 bases and J by 4 bases, with 9 bases left in between. The CDR3 totals 14 residues. CDR1 SGHRS and CDR2 YFSETQ come from the germline V gene. The CDR3 bases are TGCGCCAGCAGCTTGGGTGGGAGCGCAGATACGCAGTATTTT. Amino acid sequence: CASSLGGSADTQYF.